This TCR beta chain was obtained from a study of control samples from healthy donors and cancer patients. The repertoire was sequenced with immunoSEQ multiplex PCR; TCRdb's copy has only in-frame clones and lacks some. The table lists about 150,000 clones, roughly 94% of them singletons. The sequence was obtained from a man in his sixties with colorectal cancer. Sequencing was performed on PBMCs.

The DNA for the CDR3 is TGTGCCAGCAGGGATCACAGGGGTAGCAATCAGCCCCAGCATTTT. Protein sequence: CASRDHRGSNQPQHF. The chain couples TRBV5-8 to TRBJ1-5; 7 nucleotides align to TRBD1. Germline CDR1 is SGHTS and CDR2 is YDEGEE. V lost 5 bases, J lost 0 bases, and 5 bases stayed unmatched. The CDR3 loop spans 15 amino acids.